The entry below gives a single TCR beta chain sequence along with its context. The data derive from a study of blood T cell repertoires in COVID-19. The CDR3 spans 13 residues. The germline gives CDR1 LGHNT, CDR2 FRNRAP. Trimming took 6 bases from V and 0 from J, leaving 8 bases between them. Sequencing used immunoSEQ multiplex PCR; TCRdb keeps in-frame clones, though not all of them. The sample records around 100,000 clones, approximately 80% being singletons. This chain connects TRBV12-5 to TRBJ2-5; no definite D call. The sequence came from a man between 50 and 59 years old with active or convalescent COVID-19. The sample was peripheral blood. In DNA, the CDR3 is TGTGCTAGTGGGAAATCGGACCAAGAGACCCAGTACTTC. It encodes CASGKSDQETQYF.